This TCR beta chain is from a study of shared clonotypes between healthy human individuals. A note on this clone: Its antigen is unknown.

Study conclusions and caveats: An anticipated effect of sequencing depth on clonotype sharing among donors was recognized.

The CDR3 spans 13 residues. Deletions cut 3 bases from V and 7 bases from J, with 10 bases between. Germline V gene lookup returns CDR1 MGHRA and CDR2 YSYEKL. Produced via immunoSEQ multiplex PCR; TCRdb's table is partial and in-frame only. Altogether more than 550,000 clones are present, around 91% being singletons, with the ten largest covering about a third. This chain connects TRBV4-1 to TRBJ2-1; D not certain. The sequenced sample was memory CD8+ T cells from PBMCs. Subset indicated: CD45RO+ cells pooled with CCR7-negative TemRA cells. This receptor was taken from a man between 18 and 29 years old in good health. Some clones in this sample may be carry-over from other donors' samples. The DNA of the CDR3 is TGCGCCAGCAGCCAGCCATTTATGAATGAGCAGTTCTTC. Protein sequence: CASSQPFMNEQFF.